Below are 11 T cell receptor beta chains sequenced from a single sample in a study of T-cell reconstitution after alpha-beta-depleted transplantation in children. Unique molecular identifiers were incorporated when the TCRbeta library was constructed. A single record per CDR3 protein comes from TCRdb applying MiXCR to the PCR reads. The repertoire holds around 600,000 distinct CDR3 sequences, with more than 9% as singletons. Sample: PBMCs from the stem cell graft donor, taken from the stem cell graft. The receptor set was obtained from a human donor who donated a stem cell graft to a child with acute myeloid leukemia.

The chain combines TRBV20-1 with TRBJ2-1; D possibly corresponds to TRBD1 (9 bases). Trimming shortened V by 3 bases and J by 9 bases, and 24 bases separated the two germline ends. The germline V gene has CDR1 DFQATT and CDR2 SNEGSKA (reference sequence). This CDR3 is 16 amino acids long. The CDR3, as DNA: TGCAGTGCTAGCGCACAGGGGGCTCGGGGGGGCCCTGAGCAGTTCTTC. Translated, it gives CSASAQGARGGPEQFF.

This chain joins TRBV30 and TRBJ2-2, with D unclear. Trimming cost V 0 bases and J 6 bases, with 8 bases left between them. The germline gives CDR1 GTSNPN, CDR2 SVGIG (reference sequence). The CDR3 totals 13 residues. The CDR3 here is CAWSVHRAGELFF. The CDR3 nucleotides are TGTGCCTGGAGTGTCCATCGGGCCGGGGAGCTGTTTTTT.

Ten or more counts support this clonotype. CDR3 protein: CSAAPGTSGGYNEQFF. CDR3 nucleotide sequence: TGCAGTGCTGCCCCCGGGACTAGCGGGGGCTACAATGAGCAGTTCTTC. V is TRBV20-1 and J is TRBJ2-1, with TRBD2 identical over 14 bases. CDR1 and CDR2 from the germline V gene are DFQATT and SNEGSKA (reference sequence). Trimming at V came to 5 bases and at J to 3 bases, leaving 6 bases not matched to a gene. The CDR3 loop spans 16 amino acids.

This clonotype has a count of ten or more. The chain employs TRBV3-1 and TRBJ2-3, with 8 bases fitting TRBD2. Germline CDR1 reads LGHDT; CDR2 reads YNNKEL (reference sequence). This CDR3 region has 17 residues. J gave up 4 bases and V 6 bases, and 15 bases lay outside the gene matches. The CDR3 nucleotides read TGTGCCAGCAGTGAAAACGGGAGGGCCTTGAGCCCAGATACGCAGTATTTT. The encoded protein is CASSENGRALSPDTQYF.

The sample holds many counts of this clonotype. The chain employs TRBV7-8 and TRBJ2-1; 8 nucleotides agree with TRBD2. This CDR3 contains 16 residues. Germline CDR1 is SGHVS and CDR2 is FQNEAQ. The junction had 11 bases not matched to a gene; V was cut back by 6 bases and J by 4 bases. The CDR3 protein is CASRGPSIAGYNEQFF. CDR3 nucleotide sequence: TGTGCCAGCAGGGGCCCATCGATAGCGGGGTACAATGAGCAGTTCTTC.

This clonotype was seen repeatedly, ten times or more. The chain carries TRBV20-1 and TRBJ1-1; 8 nucleotides agree with TRBD1. V lost 5 bases, J lost 0 bases, and 17 bases stayed unmatched. Germline values: CDR1 DFQATT, CDR2 SNEGSKA (reference sequence). The CDR3 spans 18 residues. CDR3 DNA sequence: TGCAGTGCTCTACCTTCGCTCAGGGGGCTCCGTTTGAACACTGAAGCTTTCTTT. Its translation: CSALPSLRGLRLNTEAFF.

The rearrangement links TRBV28 to TRBJ2-7; 8 nucleotides match TRBD2. V was pared by 6 bases and J by 6 bases, with 7 bases of the junction left unmatched. CDR1 and CDR2 from the germline V gene are MDHEN and SYDVKM. The CDR3 is 13 amino acids. CDR3 DNA: TGTGCCAGCAGAAAGCGGGAGAAGGGCGAGCAGTACTTC. The encoded protein is CASRKREKGEQYF.

This sequence joins TRBV11-2 and TRBJ2-6; D is perhaps TRBD1 or TRBD2 (6 bases each). Germline CDR1 reads SGHAT; CDR2 reads FQNNGV. The CDR3 consists of 17 residues. Between the trimmed V and J ends, which lost 4 bases and 3 bases, there was a span of 16 bases. The DNA for the CDR3 is TGTGCCAGCAGCTGGCCGTTAGGGGGGTATGGGGCCAACGTCCTGACTTTC. Its translation: CASSWPLGGYGANVLTF.

The rearrangement links TRBV21-1 to TRBJ2-1; the D call of TRBD1 is as the table states it, not checked on the DNA. TRBV21-1 is described as a pseudogene. The CDR3 is made up of 15 amino acids. The CDR3 coding sequence is TGTGCCAGCAGCGGCGCGGGACAGGGGAACAATGAGCAGTTCTTC. Encoded protein: CASSGAGQGNNEQFF.

The table lists this clonotype with a few counts. The V call is TRBV7-9, the J call TRBJ2-1; the match to TRBD2 covers 7 bases. V lost 2 bases, J lost 14 bases, and 12 bases stayed unmatched. This CDR3 spans 14 amino acids. Germline V gives CDR1 SEHNR, CDR2 FQNEAQ (reference sequence). The DNA of the CDR3 is TGTGCCAGCAGCTTAACCGGACTAGTGACACGGAAGTTCTTC. It is translated as CASSLTGLVTRKFF.

This clonotype has just a few counts. The chain couples TRBV5-1 to TRBJ2-5; D uncertain. The CDR3 runs to 12 residues. Between the trimmed V and J ends, which lost 4 bases and 5 bases, there was a span of 9 bases. In germline, CDR1 is SGHRS, CDR2 YFSETQ. CDR3 DNA sequence: TGCGCCAGCAGCCCGTCTATGGAGACCCAGTACTTC. It yields the protein CASSPSMETQYF.